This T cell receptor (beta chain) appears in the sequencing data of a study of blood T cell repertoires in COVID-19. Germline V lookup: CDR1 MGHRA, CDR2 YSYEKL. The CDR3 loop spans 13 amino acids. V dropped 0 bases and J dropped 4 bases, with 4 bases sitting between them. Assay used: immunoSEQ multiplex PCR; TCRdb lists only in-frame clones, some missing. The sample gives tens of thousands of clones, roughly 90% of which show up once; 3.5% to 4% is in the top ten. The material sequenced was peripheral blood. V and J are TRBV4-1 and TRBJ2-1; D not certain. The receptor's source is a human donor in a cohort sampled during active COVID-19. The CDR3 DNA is TGCGCCAGCAGCCAAGATTCTTACAATGAGCAGTTCTTC. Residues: CASSQDSYNEQFF.